Following are 9 T cell receptor beta chains from one sample sequenced in a study of blood T cell repertoires in COVID-19. Repertoires were generated with immunoSEQ multiplex PCR, while TCRdb's copy carries only in-frame clones and drops some. The data show roughly 150,000 clones, with around nine tenths seen just once and less than 5.5% held by the top ten. The material sequenced was peripheral blood. These receptors were collected from a human donor in a cohort sampled during active COVID-19.

V gene TRBV2 combines with J gene TRBJ2-7; TRBD1 matches 8 bases. From germline, CDR1 is SNHLY and CDR2 FYNNEI. V lost 6 bases to trimming and J lost 3 bases; unmatched junction nucleotides: 10. This CDR3 contains 15 residues. In DNA, the CDR3 is TGTGCCAGCAGGGTAGACAGGGGACAAAACTACGAGCAGTACTTC. Its protein product is CASRVDRGQNYEQYF.

The CDR3 coding sequence is TGCGCCAGCAGCCAAGTCAATCCAGGGGGTGTTTCACCCCTCCACTTT. Translation: CASSQVNPGGVSPLHF. The chain has TRBV4-3 and TRBJ1-6; TRBD1 matches 7 bases. The trim removed 1 base at V and 9 bases at J, leaving 9 bases unmatched. The germline V gene encodes CDR1 LGHNA and CDR2 YSLEER. There are 16 residues in the CDR3.

This rearrangement joins TRBV5-4 to TRBJ2-1, with 8 bases fitting TRBD2. Germline V gene lookup returns CDR1 SGHNT and CDR2 YYREEE (reference sequence). Trimming removed 3 bases from V and 0 bases from J; junction bases left unmatched: 8. This CDR3 is built from 17 residues. The CDR3 spells CASSYGPTSASYNEQFF. The DNA of the CDR3 is TGTGCCAGCAGCTACGGGCCGACTAGCGCCTCCTACAATGAGCAGTTCTTC.

The V call is TRBV14, the J call TRBJ2-7; 7 bases line up with TRBD2. Trimming at V came to 2 bases and at J to 2 bases, leaving 6 bases not matched to a gene. This CDR3 comprises 15 residues. Germline loops: CDR1 SGHDN, CDR2 FVKESK. DNA of the CDR3: TGTGCCAGCAGCCAAAAGGGCGGGAGAGCCTACGAGCAGTACTTC. Translation gives CASSQKGGRAYEQYF.

The CDR3 protein is CASSPLFGIPGLHTDTQYF. The CDR3 DNA is TGTGCCAGCAGCCCCTTGTTTGGTATCCCCGGACTTCACACAGATACGCAGTATTTT. The chain carries TRBV14 and TRBJ2-3, with D possibly being TRBD2 (5 bases). V dropped 4 bases and J dropped 2 bases, with 25 bases sitting between them. The CDR3 loop spans 19 amino acids. The germline gives CDR1 SGHDN, CDR2 FVKESK.

The chain uses TRBV21-1 and TRBJ2-7; whether TRBD2, the table's D call, matches the DNA was not checked. TRBV21-1 is termed a pseudogene. This CDR3 comprises 17 residues. The CDR3 sequence is CASGLGGSGLDLYEQYF. CDR3 sequence (DNA): TGTGCCAGCGGTCTAGGAGGAAGCGGGCTGGATCTGTACGAGCAGTACTTC.

The gene calls are TRBV2 and TRBJ1-2; no firm D call. V was trimmed by 9 bases and J by 0 bases, leaving 8 bases between them. This CDR3 spans 12 amino acids. Germline V gene lookup returns CDR1 SNHLY and CDR2 FYNNEI. The chain's CDR3 is CASMASNYGYTF. The CDR3 coding sequence is TGTGCCAGTATGGCATCTAACTATGGCTACACCTTC.

The chain carries TRBV11-2 and TRBJ2-7, with 10 positions matching TRBD2. Germline loops: CDR1 SGHAT, CDR2 FQNNGV. After removal of 0 bases from V and 2 bases from J, the junction contained 7 bases not matched to a gene. The CDR3 extends over 17 amino acids. The CDR3 bases are TGTGCCAGCAGCTTAGAGAGAGCGGGAGGGCTAACCTACGAGCAGTACTTC. Amino acids: CASSLERAGGLTYEQYF.

This clone was observed once. The V call is TRBV9, the J call TRBJ2-4, with 9 bases aligning to TRBD1. Trimming cost V 3 bases and J 12 bases; bases outside gene matches: 10. Germline V gene data show CDR1 as SGDLS and CDR2 as YYNGEE. The length of the CDR3 is 14 residues. This CDR3 is CASSGGQGSVTQYF. CDR3 DNA: TGTGCCAGCAGCGGAGGACAGGGGTCCGTTACTCAGTACTTC.